These T cell receptor beta chains were read from a single sample in a study of T-cell reconstitution after alpha-beta-depleted transplantation in children. MiXCR, run by TCRdb on the PCR reads, gives a single entry per CDR3 protein. The sample holds 600,000 to 700,000 distinct CDR3 sequences; around 17% are singletons and the top ten take 1.1%. Sequencing was performed on PBMCs from the stem cell graft donor, taken from the stem cell graft. The source of these receptors is a human donor who donated a stem cell graft to a child with acute myeloid leukemia. Both conserved end residues are part of each CDR3. D genes are given only for firm matches. The size of a clone is reported for some rows only, either as once, few or many, or as a class for expanded clones.

j_call	clone_size	d_call	v_call	cdr3_aa	cdr3_nt
TRBJ1-2	.	.	TRBV28	CASSLGPFGPRINYGYTF	TGTGCCAGCAGTTTAGGCCCGTTCGGACCGCGAATTAACTATGGCTACACCTTC
TRBJ2-3	many	.	TRBV20-1	CSATHPQNGDTQYF	TGCAGTGCTACCCACCCCCAGAACGGAGATACGCAGTATTTT
TRBJ2-3	once	.	TRBV11-2	CASSGAKGPSYTQYF	TGTGCCAGCAGCGGAGCGAAGGGGCCCTCGTATACGCAGTATTTT
TRBJ1-1	.	.	TRBV4-3	CASSQDKPTPTEAFF	TGCGCCAGCAGCCAAGATAAACCTACTCCCACTGAAGCTTTCTTT
TRBJ1-5	few	.	TRBV20-1	CSASYSSNQPQHF	TGCAGTGCTAGCTATTCTTCCAATCAGCCCCAGCATTTT
TRBJ2-2	few	.	TRBV4-3	CASSRAQGAPMAGELFF	TGCGCCAGCAGCCGTGCCCAGGGTGCCCCCATGGCCGGGGAGCTGTTTTTT
TRBJ1-5	.	TRBD1	TRBV25-1	CASSAMGTGNQPQHF	TGTGCCAGCAGCGCGATGGGGACAGGCAATCAGCCCCAGCATTTT
TRBJ2-5	.	.	TRBV27	CASSLLRGETQYF	TGTGCCAGCAGCCTTTTAAGGGGAGAGACCCAGTACTTC
TRBJ2-7	.	TRBD2	TRBV20-1	CSARLAGLPYEQYF	TGCAGTGCTCGACTAGCGGGGCTCCCCTACGAGCAGTACTTC
TRBJ2-3	many	TRBD2	TRBV20-1	CSAHLAGAPDTQYF	TGCAGTGCCCACCTAGCGGGGGCTCCAGATACGCAGTATTTT
TRBJ2-7	many	.	TRBV5-5	CASSLDILYEQYF	TGTGCCAGCAGCTTGGACATATTGTACGAGCAGTACTTC
TRBJ1-1	few	.	TRBV6-5	CASSYSNQGLNTEAFF	TGTGCCAGCAGTTACTCGAATCAGGGGCTGAACACTGAAGCTTTCTTT
TRBJ2-1	few	.	TRBV6-2/TRBV6-3	CASGDYNEQFF	TGTGCCAGCGGGGACTACAATGAGCAGTTCTTC
TRBJ2-1	many	TRBD2	TRBV15	CATSRSTAGGREQFF	TGTGCCACCAGCAGAAGTACAGCGGGGGGGCGTGAGCAGTTCTTC
TRBJ2-5	.	TRBD2	TRBV7-6	CASSFRAGRYQETQYF	TGTGCCAGCAGCTTCCGAGCGGGGCGGTACCAAGAGACCCAGTACTTC
TRBJ1-3	many	.	TRBV20-1	CSARAGAESGNTIYF	TGCAGTGCTAGAGCGGGAGCAGAAAGTGGAAACACCATATATTTT
TRBJ2-2	.	TRBD1	TRBV29-1	CSVGQGAPGELFF	TGCAGCGTTGGTCAGGGGGCCCCCGGGGAGCTGTTTTTT
TRBJ1-1	many	.	TRBV27	CASSSSGVEAFF	.
TRBJ1-4	many	.	TRBV6-5	CASSYSKGTTNEKLFF	TGTGCCAGCAGTTACTCGAAAGGGACAACTAATGAAAAACTGTTTTTT
TRBJ1-2	.	.	TRBV12-5	CASGPTRDLGGYTF	TGTGCTAGTGGTCCAACCCGGGACCTGGGCGGCTACACCTTC
TRBJ2-1	few	TRBD2	TRBV9	CASSVGGSGGAGNEQFF	TGTGCCAGCAGCGTAGGGGGTAGCGGGGGGGCTGGCAATGAGCAGTTCTTC
TRBJ2-4	.	.	TRBV4-2	CASSQEIWTADAKNIQYF	TGTGCCAGCAGCCAAGAAATCTGGACAGCGGATGCCAAAAACATTCAGTACTTC
TRBJ2-7	few	.	TRBV13	CASSLGRTPYEQYF	TGTGCCAGCAGCTTAGGTCGGACTCCCTACGAGCAGTACTTC
TRBJ1-2	few	TRBD1	TRBV29-1	CSVRDSDNYGYTF	TGCAGCGTCCGGGACAGCGATAACTATGGCTACACCTTC
TRBJ2-5	many	.	TRBV29-1	CSVDDGRQTQYF	TGCAGCGTTGATGATGGGCGTCAGACCCAGTACTTC
TRBJ2-7	few	TRBD2	TRBV7-9	CASSLPTSGAYEQYF	TGTGCCAGCAGCTTACCTACTAGCGGCGCCTACGAGCAGTACTTC
TRBJ1-5	few	.	TRBV5-6	CASSFNGARRSNQPQHF	TGTGCCAGCAGCTTTAACGGGGCGAGGCGGAGCAATCAGCCCCAGCATTTT
TRBJ1-1	.	.	TRBV12-3/TRBV12-4	CASRGPGIVMNTEAFF	TGTGCCAGCAGAGGTCCGGGGATTGTTATGAACACTGAAGCTTTCTTT
TRBJ2-6	many	.	TRBV20-1	CSASELASTGANVLTF	TGCAGTGCTAGTGAACTAGCCTCGACTGGGGCCAACGTCCTGACTTTC
TRBJ2-7	.	TRBD2	TRBV13	CASSLGGTTSGGPYEQYF	TGTGCCAGCAGCCTAGGCGGGACGACTAGCGGGGGCCCCTACGAGCAGTACTTC
TRBJ2-3	.	TRBD2	TRBV5-1	CASSGRLAGGTDTQYF	TGCGCCAGCAGCGGACGACTAGCGGGGGGGACAGATACGCAGTATTTT
TRBJ2-4	.	.	TRBV20-1	CSASIAKNIQYF	TGCAGTGCTAGCATAGCCAAAAACATTCAGTACTTC
TRBJ2-7	few	TRBD2	TRBV6-2/TRBV6-3	CASIENLAGYEQYF	TGTGCCAGCATCGAAAACCTAGCGGGGTACGAGCAGTACTTC
TRBJ1-1	many	.	TRBV6-6	CASGDSPDTEAFF	TGTGCCAGCGGCGACTCGCCGGACACTGAAGCTTTCTTT
TRBJ1-1	once	.	TRBV5-1	CASSLSHFDSNTEAFF	TGCGCCAGCAGCTTGTCCCACTTCGATTCGAACACTGAAGCTTTCTTT
TRBJ1-6	.	TRBD1	TRBV7-9	CASSSTGQGYNSPLHF	TGTGCCAGCAGCTCAACGGGACAGGGCTATAATTCACCCCTCCACTTT
TRBJ2-5	few	.	TRBV7-9	CASRQQGKETQYF	TGTGCCAGCAGGCAACAGGGAAAAGAGACCCAGTACTTC
TRBJ2-7	many	.	TRBV20-1	CSGKGDYEQYF	TGCAGTGGAAAAGGTGACTACGAGCAGTACTTC